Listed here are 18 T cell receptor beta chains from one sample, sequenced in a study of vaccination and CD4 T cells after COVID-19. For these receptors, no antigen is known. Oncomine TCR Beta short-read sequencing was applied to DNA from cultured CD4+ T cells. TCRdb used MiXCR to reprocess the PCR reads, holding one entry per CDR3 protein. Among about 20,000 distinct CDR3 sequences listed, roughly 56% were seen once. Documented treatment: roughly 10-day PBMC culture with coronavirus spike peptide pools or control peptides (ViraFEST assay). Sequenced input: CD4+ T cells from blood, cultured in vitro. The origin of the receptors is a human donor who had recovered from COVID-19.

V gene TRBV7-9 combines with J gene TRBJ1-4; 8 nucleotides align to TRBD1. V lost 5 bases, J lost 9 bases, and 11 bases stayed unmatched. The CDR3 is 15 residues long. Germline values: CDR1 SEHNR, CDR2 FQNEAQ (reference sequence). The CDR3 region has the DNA TGTGCCAGCAGCCCAACGGGACAGGAGGGACAAAAACTGTTTTTT. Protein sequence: CASSPTGQEGQKLFF.

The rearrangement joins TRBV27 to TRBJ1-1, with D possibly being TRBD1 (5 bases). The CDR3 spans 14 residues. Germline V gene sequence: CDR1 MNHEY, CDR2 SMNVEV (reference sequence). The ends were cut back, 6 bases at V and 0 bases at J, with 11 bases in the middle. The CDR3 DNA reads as TGTGCCAGCAGGCCGGGACTGATGAACACTGAAGCTTTCTTT. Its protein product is CASRPGLMNTEAFF.

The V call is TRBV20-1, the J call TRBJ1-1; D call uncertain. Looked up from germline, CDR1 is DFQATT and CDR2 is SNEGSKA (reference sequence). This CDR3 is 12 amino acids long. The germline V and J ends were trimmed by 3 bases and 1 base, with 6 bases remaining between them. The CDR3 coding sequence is TGCAGTGCTAGCGTCCCGAACACTGAAGCTTTCTTT. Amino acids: CSASVPNTEAFF.

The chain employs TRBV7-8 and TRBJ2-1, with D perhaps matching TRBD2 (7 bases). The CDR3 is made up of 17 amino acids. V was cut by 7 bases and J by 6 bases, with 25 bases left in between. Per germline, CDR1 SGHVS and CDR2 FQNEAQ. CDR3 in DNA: TGTGCCAGCACCGGTATGGGGGGGGCTCAGACCCTCAATGAGCAGTTCTTC. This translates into CASTGMGGAQTLNEQFF. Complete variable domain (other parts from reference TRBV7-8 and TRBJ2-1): GAGVSQSPRYKVAKRGQDVALRCDPISGHVSLFWYQQALGQGPEFLTYFQNEAQLDKSGLPSDRFFAERPEGSVSTLKIQRTQQEDSAVYLCASTGMGGAQTLNEQFFGPGTRLTVL.

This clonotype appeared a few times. CDR3 DNA sequence: TGTGCCAGCAGTCTTACAGGGTGGGGCACTGAAGCTTTCTTT. Translation gives CASSLTGWGTEAFF. V gene TRBV2 combines with J gene TRBJ1-1; D is perhaps TRBD1 (6 bases). The germline V gene encodes CDR1 SNHLY and CDR2 FYNNEI. The V gene lost 5 bases and the J gene lost 4 bases, with 14 bases spanning the gap. This CDR3 is built from 14 residues.

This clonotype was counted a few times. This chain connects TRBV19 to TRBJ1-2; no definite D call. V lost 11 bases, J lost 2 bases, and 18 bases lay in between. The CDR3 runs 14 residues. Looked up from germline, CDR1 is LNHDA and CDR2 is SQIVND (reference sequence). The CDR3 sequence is CAAKPGGVNYGYTF. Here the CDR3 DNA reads TGTGCCGCGAAACCCGGTGGGGTAAACTATGGCTACACCTTC.

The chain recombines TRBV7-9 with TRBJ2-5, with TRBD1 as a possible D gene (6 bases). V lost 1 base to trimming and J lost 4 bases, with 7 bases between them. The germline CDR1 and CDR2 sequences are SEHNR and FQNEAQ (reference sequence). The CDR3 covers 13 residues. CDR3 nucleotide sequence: TGTGCCAGCAGCTTAGGGGGGCGAGAGACCCAGTACTTC. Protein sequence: CASSLGGRETQYF.

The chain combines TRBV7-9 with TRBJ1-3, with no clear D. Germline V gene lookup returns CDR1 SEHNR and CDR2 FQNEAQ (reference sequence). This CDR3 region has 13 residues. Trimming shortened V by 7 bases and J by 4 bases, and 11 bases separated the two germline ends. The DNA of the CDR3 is TGTGCCAGCACCCGAACGCCCGGAAACACCATATATTTT. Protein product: CASTRTPGNTIYF.

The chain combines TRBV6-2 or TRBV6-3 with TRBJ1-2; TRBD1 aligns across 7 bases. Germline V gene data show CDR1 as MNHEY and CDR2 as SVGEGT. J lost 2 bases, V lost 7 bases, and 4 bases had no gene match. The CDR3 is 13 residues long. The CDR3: CASTDRANYGYTF. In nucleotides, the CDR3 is TGTGCCAGCACCGACAGGGCGAACTATGGCTACACCTTC.

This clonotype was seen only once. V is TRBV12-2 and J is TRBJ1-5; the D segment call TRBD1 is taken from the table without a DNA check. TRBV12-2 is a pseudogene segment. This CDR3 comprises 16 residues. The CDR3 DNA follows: TGTGCAAGTCGCCTCTGGAGCTCGGGGGGGTGTCAGCCCCAGCATTTT. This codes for CASRLWSSGGCQPQHF.

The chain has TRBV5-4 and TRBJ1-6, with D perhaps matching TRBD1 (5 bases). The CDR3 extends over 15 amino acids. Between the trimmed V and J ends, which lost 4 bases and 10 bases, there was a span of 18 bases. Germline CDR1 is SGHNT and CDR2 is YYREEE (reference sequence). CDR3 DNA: TGTGCCAGCAGCCCGCGCCCCGGGGGAGACTCACCCCTCCACTTT. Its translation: CASSPRPGGDSPLHF.

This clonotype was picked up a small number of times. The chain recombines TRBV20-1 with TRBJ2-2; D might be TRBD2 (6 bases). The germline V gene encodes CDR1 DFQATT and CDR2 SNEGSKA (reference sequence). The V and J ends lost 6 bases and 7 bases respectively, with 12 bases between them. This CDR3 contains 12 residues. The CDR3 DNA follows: TGCAGTGCCACATCGGGGGTCGGGGAGCTGTTTTTT. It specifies CSATSGVGELFF.

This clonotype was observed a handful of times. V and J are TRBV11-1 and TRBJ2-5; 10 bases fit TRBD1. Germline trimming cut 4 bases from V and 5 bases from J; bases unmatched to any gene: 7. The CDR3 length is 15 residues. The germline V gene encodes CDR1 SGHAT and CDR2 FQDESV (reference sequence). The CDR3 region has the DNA TGTGCCAGCAGCTCGGAGGGACAGGGGACGGAGACCCAGTACTTC. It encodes CASSSEGQGTETQYF.

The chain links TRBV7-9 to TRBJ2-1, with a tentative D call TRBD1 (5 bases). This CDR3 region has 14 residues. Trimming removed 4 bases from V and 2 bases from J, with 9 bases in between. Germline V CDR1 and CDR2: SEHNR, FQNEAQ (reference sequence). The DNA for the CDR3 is TGTGCCAGCAGCTACAGGCCGGCCTACAATGAGCAGTTCTTC. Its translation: CASSYRPAYNEQFF.

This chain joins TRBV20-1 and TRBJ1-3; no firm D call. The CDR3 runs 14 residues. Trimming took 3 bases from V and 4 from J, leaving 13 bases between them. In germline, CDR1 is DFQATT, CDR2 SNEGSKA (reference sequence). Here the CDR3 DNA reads TGCAGTGCTAGGGACCTAAGTTCCGGAAACACCATATATTTT. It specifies CSARDLSSGNTIYF.

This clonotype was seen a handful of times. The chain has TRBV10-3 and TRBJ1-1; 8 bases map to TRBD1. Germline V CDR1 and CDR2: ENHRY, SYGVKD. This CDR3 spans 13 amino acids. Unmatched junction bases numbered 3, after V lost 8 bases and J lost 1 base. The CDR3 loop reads CAISGGANTEAFF. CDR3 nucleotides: TGTGCCATCTCAGGGGGCGCGAACACTGAAGCTTTCTTT.

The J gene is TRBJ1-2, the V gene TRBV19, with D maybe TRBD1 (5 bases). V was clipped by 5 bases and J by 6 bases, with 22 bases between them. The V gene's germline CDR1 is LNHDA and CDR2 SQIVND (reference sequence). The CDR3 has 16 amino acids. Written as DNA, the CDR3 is TGTGCCAGTAGTGTGGGGACGAATTCCCTTACGAATGGCTACACCTTC. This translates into CASSVGTNSLTNGYTF.

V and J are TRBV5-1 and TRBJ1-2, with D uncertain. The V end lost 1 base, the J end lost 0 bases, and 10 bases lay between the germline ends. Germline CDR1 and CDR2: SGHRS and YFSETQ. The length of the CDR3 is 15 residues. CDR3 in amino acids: CASSLTGSANYGYTF. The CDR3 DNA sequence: TGCGCCAGCAGCTTGACGGGGTCAGCTAACTATGGCTACACCTTC.